The TCR beta chain under discussion was sequenced for a study of glioma-infiltrating T cells after dendritic cell vaccination. The V gene end was trimmed by 1 base and the J gene end by 13 bases; junction bases not matched to a gene: 7. Germline-derived CDR1 and CDR2 are MNHNS and SASEGT. The CDR3 spans 13 residues. Method: immunoSEQ multiplex PCR; TCRdb's copy keeps in-frame clones and lacks some. Among tens of thousands of clones, about four fifths were seen once, and the ten largest hold 2% to 2.5%. The sample was blood, taken before dendritic cell vaccination. The source is a human donor with glioblastoma. J is TRBJ2-1 and V is TRBV6-1; 7 bases are a match to TRBD2. The CDR3 loop is CASSEVRRGVQFF. In DNA form, the CDR3 reads TGTGCCAGCAGTGAAGTCCGACGGGGGGTCCAGTTCTTC.